These 15 T cell receptor beta chains originate from one sample sequenced in a study of blood T cells in healthy people across ages. Combining a sample-barcoded 5' primer with a J-beta primer mix, a second PCR ran for roughly 7 to 11 cycles. TCRdb re-derived calls from the 5' RACE reads in MiXCR, one entry per CDR3 protein. Here the sample spans about 780,000 distinct CDR3 sequences, around 50% being singletons. The sequenced material came from blood. The receptors were sampled from an elderly man in good health.

The genes are TRBV7-9 and TRBJ2-7; D is uncertain. The end of the DNA fits TRBJ2-5 better, so the J call may be wrong. The germline CDR1 and CDR2 sequences are SEHNR and FQNEAQ (reference sequence). This CDR3 region has 14 residues. In DNA, the CDR3 is TGTGCCAGCAGCTCCTCCGAATTTAGGGAGACCCAGTACTTC. It is translated as CASSSSEFRETQYF.

The rearrangement links TRBV21-1 to TRBJ1-6. TRBV21-1 is described as a pseudogene. CDR3 length equals 15 residues. The CDR3 here is CASTKRGTYNSPLHF. The CDR3, as DNA: TGTGCCAGCACCAAACGGGGTACCTATAATTCACCCCTCCACTTT.

This chain connects TRBV29-1 to TRBJ2-1; 10 bases align to TRBD1. Losses at the gene ends were 8 bases for V and 6 bases for J; bases not matched to a gene: 4. This CDR3 spans 12 amino acids. CDR1 is SQVTM, CDR2 ANQGSEA, per germline. Here the CDR3 DNA reads TGCAGCCTCCGGACAGGGGGCAATGAGCAGTTCTTC. Translating it yields CSLRTGGNEQFF.

A few counts support this clonotype. The chain links TRBV28 to TRBJ2-7; possible D gene TRBD1, 5 bases. There are 12 residues in the CDR3. Between the trimmed V and J ends, which lost 11 bases and 6 bases, there was a span of 17 bases. Germline values: CDR1 MDHEN, CDR2 SYDVKM. Written as DNA, the CDR3 is TGTGCCGGCAAGGGCCAGGGATCCGAGCAGTACTTC. The encoded protein is CAGKGQGSEQYF.

This clonotype was picked up a small number of times. The chain carries TRBV7-3 and TRBJ2-5, with a tentative D call TRBD2 (6 bases). Germline V lookup: CDR1 SGHTA, CDR2 FQGTGA. The CDR3 totals 15 residues. Between the trimmed V and J ends, which lost 1 base and 4 bases, there was a span of 13 bases. CDR3 region: CASSLSQGGGETQYF. The CDR3 nucleotides read TGTGCCAGCAGCTTAAGCCAGGGAGGAGGAGAGACCCAGTACTTC.

Comments on this clonotype: This may be a read error, as it is one base from a much larger clone. The chain's CDR3 is CASSLSEFNYGYTF. The CDR3 nucleotides are TGTGCCAGCAGCTTGTCCGAATTTAACTATGGCTACACCTTC. The chain recombines TRBV7-2 with TRBJ1-2; D remains ambiguous. Per the germline V gene, CDR1 is SGHTA and CDR2 is FQGNSA. V lost 3 bases and J lost 1, with 9 bases in between. The CDR3 spans 14 residues.

V gene TRBV25-1 combines with J gene TRBJ2-5; D is unresolved. From germline, CDR1 is MGHDK and CDR2 SYGVNS. The CDR3 sequence is 12 residues long. V was clipped by 8 bases and J by 5 bases, with 12 bases between them. CDR3 sequence (DNA): TGTGCCAGCGGTTCTCCCCGGGAGACCCAGTACTTC. Protein: CASGSPRETQYF.

This chain links TRBV4-1 with TRBJ2-3; tentatively, D is TRBD1 (5 bases). The V gene lost 1 base and the J gene lost 3 bases, with 14 bases spanning the gap. Germline lookup yields CDR1 MGHRA and CDR2 YSYEKL. This CDR3 comprises 16 residues. CDR3 amino acids: CASSQVKDIFTDTQYF. Here the CDR3 DNA reads TGCGCCAGCAGCCAAGTTAAGGACATCTTTACAGATACGCAGTATTTT.

As for this clonotype: A single base separates this from a much larger clone, so it may be a read error. The chain combines TRBV5-1 with TRBJ2-1; perhaps TRBD1 as D (5 bases). The CDR3 contains 15 residues. Germline V gene lookup returns CDR1 SGHRS and CDR2 YFSETQ. CDR3 loop: CTSSLQTASRNEQFF. The CDR3 region has the DNA TGCACCAGCAGCTTACAGACAGCTAGTAGAAATGAGCAGTTCTTC. The full variable domain, rest sourced from reference TRBV5-1 and TRBJ2-1, is KAGVTQTPRYLIKTRGQQVTLSCSPISGHRSVSWYQQTPGQGLQFLFEYFSETQRNKGNFPGRFSGRQFSNSRSEMNVSTLELGDSALYLCTSSLQTASRNEQFFGPGTRLTVL.

This sequence joins TRBV29-1 and TRBJ2-5, with TRBD1 matching 7 bases. CDR1 and CDR2 (germline): SQVTM, ANQGSEA. V gave up 3 bases and J gave up 7 bases; unmatched junction bases: 8. CDR3 length equals 13 residues. CDR3 protein: CSVDRQGMGTQYF. CDR3 DNA: TGCAGCGTTGATAGACAGGGCATGGGGACCCAGTACTTC.

This clonotype was counted between two and nine times. V and J are TRBV21-1 and TRBJ2-1. TRBV21-1 is a documented pseudogene. This CDR3 spans 11 amino acids. The CDR3: CARVERNEQFF. The CDR3 DNA follows: TGTGCCAGAGTAGAGCGCAATGAGCAGTTCTTC.

The sample holds a few counts of this clonotype. For the CDR3, the DNA is TGTGCCAGCAGTTTAAACAGCGTTAATGAAAAACTGTTTTTT. It codes for CASSLNSVNEKLFF. The chain uses TRBV12-3 or TRBV12-4 and TRBJ1-4; the D is unclear. With 2 bases removed from V and 4 bases from J, the gap between germline ends came to 8 bases. The CDR3 extends over 14 amino acids.

This chain uses TRBV10-3 with TRBJ2-1; 13 bases match TRBD2. The length of the CDR3 is 17 residues. In germline, CDR1 is ENHRY, CDR2 SYGVKD. Trimming removed 6 bases from V and 2 bases from J; junction bases left unmatched: 7. Written as DNA, the CDR3 is TGTGCCATCAGGGAACCGGGACTAGCGGGACCCTACAATGAGCAGTTCTTC. It specifies CAIREPGLAGPYNEQFF.

CDR3 sequence: CASSPGSLAGGTGELFF. The CDR3 coding sequence is TGTGCCAGCAGCCCGGGTTCCCTTGCGGGCGGGACCGGGGAGCTGTTTTTT. This chain connects TRBV7-3 to TRBJ2-2, with D tentatively TRBD2 (5 bases). Trimming pared 5 bases from V and 5 bases from J, leaving 21 bases between. This CDR3 has 17 amino acids. CDR1 and CDR2 (germline): SGHTA, FQGTGA.

A word on this clonotype: One base away lies a much larger clone, so this may be a sequencing read error. The chain joins TRBV9 to TRBJ2-7, with D tentatively TRBD1 or TRBD2 (7 bases each). The J call may be incorrect, as the DNA end agrees better with TRBJ2-5. The CDR3 is 14 residues long. CDR1 and CDR2 (germline): SGDLS, YYNGEE. The CDR3 sequence: CASSTGTAGKTQYF. Written as DNA, the CDR3 is TGTGCCAGCAGCACTGGGACAGCGGGGAAGACCCAGTACTTC.